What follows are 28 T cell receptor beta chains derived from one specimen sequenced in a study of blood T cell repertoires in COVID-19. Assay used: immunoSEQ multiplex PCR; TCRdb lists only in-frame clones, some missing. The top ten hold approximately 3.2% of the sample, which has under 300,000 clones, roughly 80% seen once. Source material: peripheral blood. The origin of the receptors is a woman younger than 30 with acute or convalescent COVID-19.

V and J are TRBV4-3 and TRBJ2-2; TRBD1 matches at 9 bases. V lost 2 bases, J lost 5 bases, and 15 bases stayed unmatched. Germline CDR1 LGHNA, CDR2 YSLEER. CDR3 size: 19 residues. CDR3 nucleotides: TGCGCCAGCAGCCAAAGTGGGGGACAGGGTTGGGTAAGGACCGGGGAGCTGTTTTTT. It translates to CASSQSGGQGWVRTGELFF.

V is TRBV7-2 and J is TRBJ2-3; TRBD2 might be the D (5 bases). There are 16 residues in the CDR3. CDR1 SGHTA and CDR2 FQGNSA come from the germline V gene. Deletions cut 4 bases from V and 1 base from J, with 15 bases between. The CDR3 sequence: CASSYPARGGTDTQYF. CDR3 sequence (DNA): TGTGCCAGCAGCTACCCCGCCCGGGGTGGCACAGATACGCAGTATTTT.

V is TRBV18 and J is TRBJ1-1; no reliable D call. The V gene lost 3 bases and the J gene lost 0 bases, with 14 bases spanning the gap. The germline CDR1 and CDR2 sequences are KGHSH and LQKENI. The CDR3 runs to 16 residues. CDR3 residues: CASSPDRAGMNTEAFF. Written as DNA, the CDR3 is TGTGCCAGCTCACCGGACCGGGCGGGGATGAACACTGAAGCTTTCTTT.

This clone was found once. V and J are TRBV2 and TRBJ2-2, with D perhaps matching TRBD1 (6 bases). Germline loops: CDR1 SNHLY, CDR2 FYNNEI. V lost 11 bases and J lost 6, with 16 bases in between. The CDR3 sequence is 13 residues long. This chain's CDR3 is CAARGGVPGELFF. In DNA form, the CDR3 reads TGTGCCGCCCGAGGGGGAGTCCCCGGGGAGCTGTTTTTT.

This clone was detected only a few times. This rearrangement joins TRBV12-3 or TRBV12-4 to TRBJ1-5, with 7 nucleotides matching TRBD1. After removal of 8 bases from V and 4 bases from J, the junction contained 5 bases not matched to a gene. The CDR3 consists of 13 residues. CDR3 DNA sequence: TGTGCCAGCGCAGGGACAGAAAATCAGCCCCAGCATTTT. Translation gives CASAGTENQPQHF.

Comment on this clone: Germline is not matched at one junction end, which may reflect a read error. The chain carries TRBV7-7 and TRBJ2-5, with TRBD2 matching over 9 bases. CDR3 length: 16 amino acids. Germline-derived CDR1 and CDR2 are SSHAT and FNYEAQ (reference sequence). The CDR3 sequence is CASSLSGRTNQETQYF. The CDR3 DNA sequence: TGTGCTAGCAGCTTAAGCGGGAGGACCAACCAAGAGACCCAGTACTTC.

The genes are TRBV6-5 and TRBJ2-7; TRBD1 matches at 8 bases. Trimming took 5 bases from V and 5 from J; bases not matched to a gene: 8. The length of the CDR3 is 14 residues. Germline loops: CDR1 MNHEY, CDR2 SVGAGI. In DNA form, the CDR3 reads TGTGCCAGCAGTACACAGGGGGTTCTCGACGAGCAGTACTTC. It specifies CASSTQGVLDEQYF.

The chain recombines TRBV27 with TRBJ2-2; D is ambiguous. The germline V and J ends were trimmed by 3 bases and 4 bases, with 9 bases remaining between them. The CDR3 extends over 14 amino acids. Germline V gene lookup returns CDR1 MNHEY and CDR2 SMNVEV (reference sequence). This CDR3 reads CASSFRLLTGELFF. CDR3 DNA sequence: TGTGCCAGCAGTTTCAGACTGCTCACCGGGGAGCTGTTTTTT.

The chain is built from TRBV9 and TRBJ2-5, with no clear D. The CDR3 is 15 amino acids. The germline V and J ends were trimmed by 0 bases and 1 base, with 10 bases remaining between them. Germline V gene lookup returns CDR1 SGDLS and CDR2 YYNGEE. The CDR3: CASSVGDIRQETQYF. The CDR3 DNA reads TGTGCCAGCAGCGTAGGCGACATCCGCCAAGAGACCCAGTACTTC.

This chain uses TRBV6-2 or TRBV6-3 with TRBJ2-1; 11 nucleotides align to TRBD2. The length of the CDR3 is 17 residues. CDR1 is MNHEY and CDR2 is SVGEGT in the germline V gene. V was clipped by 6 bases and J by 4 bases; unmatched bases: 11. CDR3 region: CASSPLAGGPLYNEQFF. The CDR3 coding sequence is TGTGCCAGCAGCCCGTTAGCGGGAGGGCCTTTATACAATGAGCAGTTCTTC.

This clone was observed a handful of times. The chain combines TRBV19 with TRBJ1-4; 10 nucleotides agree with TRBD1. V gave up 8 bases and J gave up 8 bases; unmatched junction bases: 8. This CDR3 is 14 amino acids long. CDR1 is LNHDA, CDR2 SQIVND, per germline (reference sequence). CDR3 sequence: CASAATGGREKLFF. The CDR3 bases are TGTGCCAGTGCCGCGACAGGGGGCAGGGAAAAACTGTTTTTT.

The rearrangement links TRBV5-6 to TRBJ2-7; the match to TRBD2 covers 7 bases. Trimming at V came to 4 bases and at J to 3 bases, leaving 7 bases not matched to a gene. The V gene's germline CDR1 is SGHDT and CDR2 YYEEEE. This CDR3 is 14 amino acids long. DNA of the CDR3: TGTGCCAGCAGCGAGACCGGGACTAACTACGAGCAGTACTTC. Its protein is CASSETGTNYEQYF.

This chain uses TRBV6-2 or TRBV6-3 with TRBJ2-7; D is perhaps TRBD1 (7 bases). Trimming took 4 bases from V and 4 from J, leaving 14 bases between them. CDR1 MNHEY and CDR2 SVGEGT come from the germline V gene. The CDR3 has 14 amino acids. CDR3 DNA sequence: TGTGCCAGCAGTTTGAAGGGGGCGGGGTACGAGCAGTACTTC. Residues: CASSLKGAGYEQYF.

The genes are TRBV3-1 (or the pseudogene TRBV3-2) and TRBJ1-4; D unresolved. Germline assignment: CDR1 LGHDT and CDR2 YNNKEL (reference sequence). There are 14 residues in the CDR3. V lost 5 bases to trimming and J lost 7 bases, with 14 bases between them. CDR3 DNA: TGTGCCAGCAGCTTAACGGACGGACTTGAAAAACTGTTTTTT. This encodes CASSLTDGLEKLFF.

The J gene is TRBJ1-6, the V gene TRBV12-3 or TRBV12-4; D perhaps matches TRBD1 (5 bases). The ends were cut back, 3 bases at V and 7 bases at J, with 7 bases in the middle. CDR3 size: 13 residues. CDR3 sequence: CASSFGGNSPLHF. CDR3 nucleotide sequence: TGTGCCAGCAGTTTTGGGGGGAATTCACCCCTCCACTTT.

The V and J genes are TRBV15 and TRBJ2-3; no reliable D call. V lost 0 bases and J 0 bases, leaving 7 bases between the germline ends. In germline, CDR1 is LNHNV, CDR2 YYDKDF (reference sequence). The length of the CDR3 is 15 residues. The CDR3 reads CATSRDQTSTDTQYF. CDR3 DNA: TGTGCCACCAGCAGAGACCAGACTAGCACAGATACGCAGTATTTT.

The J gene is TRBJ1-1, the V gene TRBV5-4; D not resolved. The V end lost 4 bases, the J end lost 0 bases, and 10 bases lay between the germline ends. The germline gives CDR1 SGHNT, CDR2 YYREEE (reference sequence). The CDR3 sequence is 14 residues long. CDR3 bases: TGTGCCAGCAGCAGCGGGTTGATGAACACTGAAGCTTTCTTT. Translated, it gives CASSSGLMNTEAFF.

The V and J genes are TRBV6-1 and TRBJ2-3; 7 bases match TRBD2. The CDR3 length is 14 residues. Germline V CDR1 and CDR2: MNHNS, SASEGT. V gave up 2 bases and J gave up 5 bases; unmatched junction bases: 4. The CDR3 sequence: CASSETGGLDTQYF. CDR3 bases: TGTGCCAGCAGTGAAACGGGAGGCTTAGATACGCAGTATTTT.

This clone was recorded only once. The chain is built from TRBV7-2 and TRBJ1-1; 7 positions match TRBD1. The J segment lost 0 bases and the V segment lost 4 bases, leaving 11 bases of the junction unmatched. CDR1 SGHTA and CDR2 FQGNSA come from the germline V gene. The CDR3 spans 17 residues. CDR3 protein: CASSSNPTGRMNTEAFF. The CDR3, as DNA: TGTGCCAGCAGCTCAAACCCGACAGGGAGGATGAACACTGAAGCTTTCTTT.

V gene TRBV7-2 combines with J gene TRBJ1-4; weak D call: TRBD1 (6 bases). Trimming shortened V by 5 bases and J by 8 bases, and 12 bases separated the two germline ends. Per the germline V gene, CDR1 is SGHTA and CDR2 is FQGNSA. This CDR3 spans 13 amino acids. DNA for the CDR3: TGTGCCAGCAGCCCCCGGGACACCGAAAAACTGTTTTTT. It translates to CASSPRDTEKLFF.

The CDR3 reads CASSFRELTGELFF. CDR3 DNA sequence: TGCGCCAGCAGCTTTCGGGAACTCACCGGGGAGCTGTTTTTT. The chain combines TRBV5-1 with TRBJ2-2, with TRBD2 as a possible D gene (5 bases). Germline-derived CDR1 and CDR2 are SGHRS and YFSETQ. V was cut by 2 bases and J by 4 bases, with 9 bases left in between. The CDR3 loop spans 14 amino acids.

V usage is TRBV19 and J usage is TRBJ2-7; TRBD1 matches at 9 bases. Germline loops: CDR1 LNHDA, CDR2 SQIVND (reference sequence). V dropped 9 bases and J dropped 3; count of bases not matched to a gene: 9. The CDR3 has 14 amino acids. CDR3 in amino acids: CASKRSGQGYEQYF. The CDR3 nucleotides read TGTGCCAGCAAACGGTCGGGACAGGGCTACGAGCAGTACTTC.

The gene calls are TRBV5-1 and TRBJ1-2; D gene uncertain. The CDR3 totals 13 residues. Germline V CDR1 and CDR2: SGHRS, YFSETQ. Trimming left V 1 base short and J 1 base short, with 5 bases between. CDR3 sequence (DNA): TGCGCCAGCAGCTTGTTTAGTAACTATGGCTACACCTTC. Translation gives CASSLFSNYGYTF.

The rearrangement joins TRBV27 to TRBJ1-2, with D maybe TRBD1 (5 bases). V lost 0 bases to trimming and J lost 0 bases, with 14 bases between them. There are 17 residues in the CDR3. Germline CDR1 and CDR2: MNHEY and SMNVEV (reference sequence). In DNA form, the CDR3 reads TGTGCCAGCAGTTTATCCCTCAGGGCAACAGCTAACTATGGCTACACCTTC. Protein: CASSLSLRATANYGYTF.

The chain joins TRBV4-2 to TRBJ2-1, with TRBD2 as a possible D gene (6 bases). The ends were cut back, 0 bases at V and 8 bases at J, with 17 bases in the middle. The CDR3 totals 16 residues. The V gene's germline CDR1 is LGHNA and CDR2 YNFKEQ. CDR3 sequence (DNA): TGTGCCAGCAGCCAAGATTGGCTAAGCGGGCGGGATGAGCAGTTCTTC. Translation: CASSQDWLSGRDEQFF.

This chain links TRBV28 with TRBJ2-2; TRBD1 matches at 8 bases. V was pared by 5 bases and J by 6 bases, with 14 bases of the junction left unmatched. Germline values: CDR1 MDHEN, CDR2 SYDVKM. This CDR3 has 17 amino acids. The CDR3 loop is CASSPLLGTGGPGELFF. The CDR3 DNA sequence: TGTGCCAGCAGTCCTTTACTCGGGACAGGAGGACCCGGGGAGCTGTTTTTT.

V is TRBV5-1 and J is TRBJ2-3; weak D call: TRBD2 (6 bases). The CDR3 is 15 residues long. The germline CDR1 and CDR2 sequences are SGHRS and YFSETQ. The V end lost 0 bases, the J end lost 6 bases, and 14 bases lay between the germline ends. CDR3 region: CASSLAGTEADTQYF. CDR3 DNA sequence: TGCGCCAGCAGCTTGGCCGGGACTGAGGCGGATACGCAGTATTTT.

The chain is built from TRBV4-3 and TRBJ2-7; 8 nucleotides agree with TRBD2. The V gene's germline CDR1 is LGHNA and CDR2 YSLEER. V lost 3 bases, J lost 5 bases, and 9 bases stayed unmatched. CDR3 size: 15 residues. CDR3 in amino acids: CASSQGVAGTHEQYF. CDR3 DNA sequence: TGCGCCAGCAGCCAGGGGGTAGCGGGAACCCACGAGCAGTACTTC.